Following are 3 T cell receptor beta chains from one sample sequenced in a study of T cell repertoires in aging, cancer and after chemotherapy. TRB rearrangements spanning V, D and J were amplified using mixed TRB-A/B primers. TCRdb processed the multiplex PCR reads anew with MiXCR; each CDR3 protein has one entry. The table includes a few thousand distinct CDR3 sequences, more than 20% detected once. Peripheral blood genomic DNA, not sorted cells or RNA, was the template. Sequenced: blood. The source of these receptors is a human donor with a solid tumor.

Details on this clonotype: The germline gene is not matched at one end of the junction; a read error may be the cause. The chain carries TRBV4-3 and TRBJ1-2; D gene uncertain. The CDR3 length is 15 residues. CDR1 is LGHNA and CDR2 is YSLEER in the germline V gene. In nucleotides, the CDR3 is TGTGCCAGCAGCCCCAGAAGGGCTACTAACTATGGCTACACCTTC. Residues: CASSPRRATNYGYTF.

In its sample, this clonotype was seen once. This could be a read error, since a much larger clone is one nucleotide away. This chain joins TRBV14 and TRBJ2-5; possible D gene TRBD2, 6 bases. This CDR3 contains 16 residues. Trimming removed 2 bases from V and 2 bases from J, with 15 bases in between. Germline V gives CDR1 SGHDN, CDR2 FVKESK. The CDR3, as DNA: TGTGCCAGCAGCCAACGGGGTTCTAGCGAACAAGAGACCCAGTACTTC. Its protein is CASSQRGSSEQETQYF. The full variable domain, completed using reference TRBV14 and TRBJ2-5, is EAGVTQFPSHSVIEKGQTVTLRCDPISGHDNLYWYRRVMGKEIKFLLHFVKESKQDESGMPNNRFLAERTGGTYSTLKVQPAELEDSGVYFCASSQRGSSEQETQYFGPGTRLLVL.

J is TRBJ1-4 and V is TRBV27, with 8 bases fitting TRBD1. Germline V gene data show CDR1 as MNHEY and CDR2 as SMNVEV (reference sequence). Trimming removed 4 bases from V and 7 bases from J; junction bases left unmatched: 8. The CDR3 runs 15 residues. CDR3 sequence reads: CASSSPDRASEKLFF. CDR3 coding DNA: TGTGCCAGCAGTTCCCCGGACAGGGCAAGTGAAAAACTGTTTTTT. The full variable domain, rest sourced from reference TRBV27 and TRBJ1-4, is EAQVTQNPRYLITVTGKKLTVTCSQNMNHEYMSWYRQDPGLGLRQIYYSMNVEVTDKGDVPEGYKVSRKEKRNFPLILESPSPNQTSLYFCASSSPDRASEKLFFGSGTQLSVL.